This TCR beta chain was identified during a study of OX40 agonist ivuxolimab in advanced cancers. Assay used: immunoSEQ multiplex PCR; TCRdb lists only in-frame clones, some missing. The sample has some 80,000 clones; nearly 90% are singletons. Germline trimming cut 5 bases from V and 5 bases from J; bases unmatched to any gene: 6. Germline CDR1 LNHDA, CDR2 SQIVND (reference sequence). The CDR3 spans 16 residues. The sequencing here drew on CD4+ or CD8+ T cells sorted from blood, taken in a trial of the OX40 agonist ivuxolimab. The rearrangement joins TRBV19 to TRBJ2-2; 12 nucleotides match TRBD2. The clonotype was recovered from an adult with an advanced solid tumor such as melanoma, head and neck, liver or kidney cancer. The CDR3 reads CASSWTSGIGTGELFF. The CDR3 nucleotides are TGTGCCAGTAGTTGGACTAGCGGGATCGGGACCGGGGAGCTGTTTTTT.